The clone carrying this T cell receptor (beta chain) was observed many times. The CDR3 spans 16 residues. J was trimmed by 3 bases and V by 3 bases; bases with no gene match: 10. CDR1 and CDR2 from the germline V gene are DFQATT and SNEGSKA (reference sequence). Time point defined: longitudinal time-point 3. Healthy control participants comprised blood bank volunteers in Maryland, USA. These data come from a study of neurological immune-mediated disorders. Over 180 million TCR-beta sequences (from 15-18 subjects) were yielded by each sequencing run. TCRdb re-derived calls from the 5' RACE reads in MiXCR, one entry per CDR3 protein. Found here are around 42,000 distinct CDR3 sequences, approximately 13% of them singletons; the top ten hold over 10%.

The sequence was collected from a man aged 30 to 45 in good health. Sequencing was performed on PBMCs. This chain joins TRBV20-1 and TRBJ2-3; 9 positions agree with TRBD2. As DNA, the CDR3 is TGCAGTGCTAGCACGGCAGGGACTAGCCGAACAGATACGCAGTATTTT. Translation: CSASTAGTSRTDTQYF.